This T cell receptor (beta chain) was observed in a study of T cell repertoires in cytomegalovirus infection (dated 2019 in TCRdb). Study-level background: The peptide stimulations were aimed at well-studied HLA-B-restricted epitopes as well as recently identified HLA-C-restricted CMV epitopes, whose presentation resists viral immunomodulation. The HLA type of each donor mattered for the analysis, because public TCR beta signatures pointed to carriage of CMV infection along with the matching HLA type.

Per the publication, the treatment or condition label means: in vitro stimulation with specific CMV peptide epitopes to enrich CMV-specific T cells. V gives up 6 bases and J gives up 3 bases, and the segment between their germline ends measures 15 bases. CDR1 MDHEN and CDR2 SYDVKM are derived from the germline V gene. Reading from cysteine to phenylalanine, the CDR3 counts 14 amino acids. Only CDR3 DNA remains: 42 bases, in frame from the first base. The full study reports these points: Carriers of CMV infection plus the relevant HLA type were discriminated by the cumulative frequency of public TCR beta family members in the study cohort and in an independent roughly 350-donor cohort. The ex vivo response was dominated by HLA-C-restricted CMV-specific TCR beta clonotypes, which also provided the single most frequent clonotype in two of eight donors.

Sequenced on an Illumina HiSeq 1500. TCRdb ran its own pipeline on the public reads, namely fastp trimming at Q25 and MiXCR clone calling, and kept in-frame beta chains. CDR3 protein duplicates are merged, each entry listing the most common genes and DNA. For this sample there are just over 450,000 distinct CDR3 sequences; about 42% appear just once. 43% of the sample belongs to the ten largest clones. This clonotype was detected only a few times. Its specific antigen is unknown. There are no base qualities to consult, and no much larger clone falls within one base. The chain was built from TRBV28 and TRBJ2-7, with the D segment identity uncertain. Material: cultured PBMCs, obtained from culture after CMV antigen stimulation. This TCR came from a human donor in good health (CMV status not recorded). Some clones in this sample may be carry-over from other donors' samples. This receptor carries the CDR3 CASSRLSGLYEQYF. The sequenced DNA: TGTGCCAGCAGCCGGCTCTCGGGTCTCTACGAGCAGTACTTC.